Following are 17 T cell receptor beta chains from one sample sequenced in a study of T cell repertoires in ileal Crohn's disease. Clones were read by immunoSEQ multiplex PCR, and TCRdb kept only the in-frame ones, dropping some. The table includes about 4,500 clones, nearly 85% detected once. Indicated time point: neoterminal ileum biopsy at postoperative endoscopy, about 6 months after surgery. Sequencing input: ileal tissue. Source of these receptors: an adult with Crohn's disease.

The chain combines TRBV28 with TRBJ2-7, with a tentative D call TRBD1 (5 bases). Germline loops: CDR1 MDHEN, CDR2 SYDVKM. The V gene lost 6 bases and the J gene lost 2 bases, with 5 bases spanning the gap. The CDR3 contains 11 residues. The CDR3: CASRGPYEQYF. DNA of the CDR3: TGTGCCAGCAGGGGGCCCTACGAGCAGTACTTC. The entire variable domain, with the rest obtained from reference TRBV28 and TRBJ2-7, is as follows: DVKVTQSSRYLVKRTGEKVFLECVQDMDHENMFWYRQDPGLGLRLIYFSYDVKMKEKGDIPEGYSVSREKKERFSLILESASTNQTSMYLCASRGPYEQYFGPGTRLTVT.

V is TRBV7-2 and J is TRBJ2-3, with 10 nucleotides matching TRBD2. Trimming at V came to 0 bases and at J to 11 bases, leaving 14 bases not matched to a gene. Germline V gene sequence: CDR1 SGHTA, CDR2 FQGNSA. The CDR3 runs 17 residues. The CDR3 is CASSLALGTSVRSKQYF. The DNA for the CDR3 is TGTGCCAGCAGCTTAGCCTTAGGGACTAGCGTTCGGAGTAAGCAGTATTTT.

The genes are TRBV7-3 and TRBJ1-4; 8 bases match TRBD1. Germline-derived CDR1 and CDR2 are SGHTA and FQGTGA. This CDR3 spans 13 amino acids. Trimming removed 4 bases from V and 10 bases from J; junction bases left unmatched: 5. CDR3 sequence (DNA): TGTGCCAGCAGCTCCACAGGGGGGGGAAAACTGTTTTTT. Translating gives CASSSTGGGKLFF.

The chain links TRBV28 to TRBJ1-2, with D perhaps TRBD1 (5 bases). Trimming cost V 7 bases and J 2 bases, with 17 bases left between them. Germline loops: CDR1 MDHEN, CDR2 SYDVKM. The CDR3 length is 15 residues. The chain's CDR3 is CASTSRTPGNYGYTF. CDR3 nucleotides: TGTGCCAGCACCTCGCGGACACCGGGCAACTATGGCTACACCTTC.

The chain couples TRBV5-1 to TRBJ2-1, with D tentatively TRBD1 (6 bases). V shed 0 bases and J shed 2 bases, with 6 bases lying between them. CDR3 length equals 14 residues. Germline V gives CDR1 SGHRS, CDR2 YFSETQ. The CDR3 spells CASSLGGPYNEQFF. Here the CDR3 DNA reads TGCGCCAGCAGCTTGGGGGGGCCCTACAATGAGCAGTTCTTC.

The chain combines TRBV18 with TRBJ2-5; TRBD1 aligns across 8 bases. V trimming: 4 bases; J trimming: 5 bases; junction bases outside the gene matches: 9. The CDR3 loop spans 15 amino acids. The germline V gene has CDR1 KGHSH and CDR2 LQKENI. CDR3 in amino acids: CASSHRTGYGETQYF. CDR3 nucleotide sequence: TGTGCCAGCTCACACCGGACAGGGTACGGGGAGACCCAGTACTTC. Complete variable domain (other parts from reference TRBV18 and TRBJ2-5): NAGVMQNPRHLVRRRGQEARLRCSPMKGHSHVYWYRQLPEEGLKFMVYLQKENIIDESGMPKERFSAEFPKEGPSILRIQQVVRGDSAAYFCASSHRTGYGETQYFGPGTRLLVL.

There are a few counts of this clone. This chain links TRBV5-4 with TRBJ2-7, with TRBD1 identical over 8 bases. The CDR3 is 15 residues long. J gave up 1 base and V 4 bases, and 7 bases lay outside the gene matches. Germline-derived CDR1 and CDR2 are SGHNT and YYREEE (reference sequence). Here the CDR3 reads CASSIDRGSSYEQYF. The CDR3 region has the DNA TGTGCCAGCAGCATAGACAGGGGATCTTCCTACGAGCAGTACTTC.

The CDR3 DNA is TGTGCCAGCAGTTACTTCGGGGGCCAAGAGACCCAGTACTTC. This sequence encodes CASSYFGGQETQYF. This chain links TRBV6-6 with TRBJ2-5, with D possibly being TRBD2 (6 bases). Deletions cut 1 base from V and 1 base from J, with 7 bases between. The CDR3 is 14 amino acids. Germline V lookup: CDR1 MNHNY, CDR2 SVGAGI (reference sequence).

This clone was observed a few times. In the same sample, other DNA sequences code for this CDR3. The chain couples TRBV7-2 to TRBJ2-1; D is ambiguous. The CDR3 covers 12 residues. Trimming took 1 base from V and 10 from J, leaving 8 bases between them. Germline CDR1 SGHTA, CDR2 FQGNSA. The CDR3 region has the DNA TGTGCCAGCAGCTTAGGGGCTGGGGAGCAGTTCTTC. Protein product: CASSLGAGEQFF.

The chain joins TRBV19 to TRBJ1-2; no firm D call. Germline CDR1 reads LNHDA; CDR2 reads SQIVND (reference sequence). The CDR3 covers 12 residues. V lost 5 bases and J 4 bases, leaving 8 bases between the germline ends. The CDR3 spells CASSPGLYGYTF. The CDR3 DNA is TGTGCCAGTAGTCCAGGACTCTATGGCTACACCTTC.

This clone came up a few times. CDR3 amino acids: CASAYAVTSGYNEQFF. The CDR3 DNA reads as TGTGCTAGTGCCTATGCCGTGACTAGCGGATACAATGAGCAGTTCTTC. This chain links TRBV12-5 with TRBJ2-1; 9 nucleotides align to TRBD2. The germline gives CDR1 LGHNT, CDR2 FRNRAP. This CDR3 is 16 amino acids long. Trimming removed 7 bases from V and 4 bases from J; junction bases left unmatched: 11.

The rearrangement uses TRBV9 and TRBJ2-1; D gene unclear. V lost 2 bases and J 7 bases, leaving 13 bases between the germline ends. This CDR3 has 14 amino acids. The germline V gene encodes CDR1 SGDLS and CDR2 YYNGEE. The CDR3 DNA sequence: TGTGCCAGCAGCGTCGATGACATATGGAATGAGCAGTTCTTC. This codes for CASSVDDIWNEQFF.

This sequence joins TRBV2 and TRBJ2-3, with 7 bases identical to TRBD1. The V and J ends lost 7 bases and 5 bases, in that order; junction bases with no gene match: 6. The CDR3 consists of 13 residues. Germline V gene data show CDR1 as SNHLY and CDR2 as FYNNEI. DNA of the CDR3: TGTGCCAGCAAAGGGGGCAATGGAGATACGCAGTATTTT. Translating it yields CASKGGNGDTQYF.

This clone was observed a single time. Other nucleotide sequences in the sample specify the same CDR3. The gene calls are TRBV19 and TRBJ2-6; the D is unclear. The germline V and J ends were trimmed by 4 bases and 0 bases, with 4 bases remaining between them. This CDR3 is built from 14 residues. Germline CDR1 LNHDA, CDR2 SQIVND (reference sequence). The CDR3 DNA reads TGTGCCAGTAGTAGGAGCTCTGGGGCCAACGTCCTGACTTTC. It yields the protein CASSRSSGANVLTF.

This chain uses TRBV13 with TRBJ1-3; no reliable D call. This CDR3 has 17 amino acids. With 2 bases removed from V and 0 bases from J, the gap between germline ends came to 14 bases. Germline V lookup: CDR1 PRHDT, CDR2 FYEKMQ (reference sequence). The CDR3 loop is CASSLSDGRSSGNTIYF. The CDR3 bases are TGTGCCAGCAGCTTATCGGACGGAAGGAGCTCTGGAAACACCATATATTTT.

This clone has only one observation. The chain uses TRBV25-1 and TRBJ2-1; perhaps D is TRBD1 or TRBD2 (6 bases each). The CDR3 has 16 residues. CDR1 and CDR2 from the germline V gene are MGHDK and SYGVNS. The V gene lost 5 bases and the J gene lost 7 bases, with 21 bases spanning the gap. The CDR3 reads CASSSKRGVSGNEQFF. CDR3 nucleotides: TGTGCCAGCAGTTCTAAGAGGGGGGTGTCTGGGAATGAGCAGTTCTTC.

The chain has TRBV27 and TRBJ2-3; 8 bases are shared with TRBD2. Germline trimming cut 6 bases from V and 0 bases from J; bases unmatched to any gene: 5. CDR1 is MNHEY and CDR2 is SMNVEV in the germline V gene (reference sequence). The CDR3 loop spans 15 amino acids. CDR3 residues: CASSFSGTSTDTQYF. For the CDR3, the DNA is TGTGCCAGCAGCTTTAGCGGGACTAGCACAGATACGCAGTATTTT.